The TCR beta chain under discussion was sequenced for a study of shared clonotypes between healthy human individuals. Study-level points and caveats: As a rule, naive subsets had a larger estimated richness than memory subsets. Sequencing depth was predicted to influence how clonotypes are shared among donors. Across a handful of donors, naive CD4 shared roughly 5.1%, naive CD8 more than 3%, memory CD4 roughly 2.4%, memory CD8 0.35% to 0.5%.

It was CD45RO-negative cells, positively selected for CCR7, that made up naive CD8 cells, with terminally differentiated effector memory CD45RA+ cells excluded. The CDR3 has 15 residues. V gave up 0 bases and J gave up 2 bases, with 10 bases separating them. Germline V gene data show CDR1 as LGHNA and CDR2 as YSLEER. Comment on this clone: The antigen remains undetermined.

Sequencing used immunoSEQ multiplex PCR; TCRdb keeps in-frame clones, though not all of them. The sample lists around 2.1 million clones, under 95% occurring once. The chain has TRBV4-3 and TRBJ1-2; D is ambiguous. The sequencing sample was made of naive CD8+ T cells from PBMCs. The receptor comes from a young man in good health. Some clones in this sample may be carry-over from other donors' samples. The CDR3 is CASSQEPAANYGYTF. The CDR3 region has the DNA TGCGCCAGCAGCCAAGAACCCGCAGCCAACTATGGCTACACCTTC.